This T cell receptor beta chain is drawn from a study of T cell responses to AZD1222 COVID-19 vaccine. Overall study findings and caveats: Unmutated regions of variants are reportedly targeted by nearly half of spike-specific TCRs. Breadth and depth of Spike-specific TCRs rose after two AZD1222 doses.

In the case of this clone: Its antigen is not known.

V trimming: 0 bases; J trimming: 3 bases; junction bases outside the gene matches: 7. Germline V CDR1 and CDR2: LNHNV, YYDKDF (reference sequence). The CDR3 spans 17 residues. Second-dose recipients at about 4 or about 12 weeks were treated as one pooled group. Repertoires were generated with immunoSEQ multiplex PCR, while TCRdb's copy carries only in-frame clones and drops some. Among tens of thousands of clones listed, more than 90% were seen once. This clonotype was obtained from an adult who received the AZD1222 COVID-19 vaccine. This chain uses TRBV15 with TRBJ1-3; TRBD1 agrees at 8 bases. This material consisted of peripheral blood, taken 28 days after the second AZD1222 dose. CDR3: CATSREAGGAFGNTIYF. The CDR3 coding sequence is TGTGCCACCAGCAGAGAGGCAGGGGGCGCATTTGGAAACACCATATATTTT.